This TCR beta chain was sequenced in a study of monozygotic twins with inflammatory bowel disease. The germline CDR1 and CDR2 sequences are DFQATT and SNEGSKA (reference sequence). The length of the CDR3 is 13 residues. As regards this clonotype: The antigen remains undetermined.

Staff drew an approximately 2.5 ml blood sample from each donor. Per sample, reverse transcription was split into eight reactions. TCRdb reanalyzed the 5' RACE reads, giving one entry per CDR3 protein sequence and no DNA. The sample totals some 150,000 distinct CDR3 sequences; its top ten clones hold less than 8%. Findings and caveats of the study: Limited power may explain why concordant and discordant twins showed no difference in repertoire similarity.

Sequencing was done on a sample of blood. V gene TRBV20-1 combines with J gene TRBJ2-3; TCRdb selects TRBD2, and the lack of DNA leaves this call unchecked. The receptor was derived from a human donor with ulcerative colitis or Crohn's disease, or a healthy co-twin of an affected twin (not recorded which). CDR3 protein: CSADSGRGDTQYF.